The 28 T cell receptor beta chains given below trace back to one sample, sequenced in a study of glioma-infiltrating T cells. The iRepertoire nested amplicon-rescue multiplex PCR amplified TCR alpha and beta CDR3s from RNA. In TCRdb, the multiplex PCR reads were re-called with MiXCR into one record per CDR3 protein. The sample lists 100,000 to 150,000 distinct CDR3 sequences; around 23% were seen once. Sequences were obtained from glioma tissue, nonneoplastic brain tissue, or PBMCs (not recorded which). The receptor set was obtained from a human donor with low-grade glioma or glioblastoma, undergoing nonglioma brain surgery, or in good health (not recorded which).

The gene calls are TRBV19 and TRBJ1-1; no firm D call. V lost 6 bases to trimming and J lost 1 base, with 18 bases between them. There are 16 residues in the CDR3. Germline V gives CDR1 LNHDA, CDR2 SQIVND (reference sequence). The CDR3 sequence: CASSPVYGRPNTEAFF. The CDR3 DNA reads TGTGCCAGTAGCCCGGTTTATGGCAGACCGAACACTGAAGCTTTCTTT.

This clonotype turned up a few times. V gene TRBV29-1 combines with J gene TRBJ2-5; no definite D call. CDR3 size: 15 residues. From germline, CDR1 is SQVTM and CDR2 ANQGSEA. V lost 6 bases and J lost 4, with 21 bases in between. The CDR3 DNA reads as TGCAGCGTCCACGGGCCTGACGGGCTCGGAGAGACCCAGTACTTC. The encoded protein is CSVHGPDGLGETQYF.

The gene calls are TRBV27 and TRBJ2-1; no clear D gene. The germline V and J ends were trimmed by 6 bases and 7 bases, with 10 bases remaining between them. The CDR3 length is 12 residues. CDR1 is MNHEY, CDR2 SMNVEV, per germline (reference sequence). The CDR3 DNA reads TGTGCCAGCAGCTCAACAGAGAATGAGCAGTTCTTC. As protein: CASSSTENEQFF.

This clonotype has a handful of counts. The chain recombines TRBV20-1 with TRBJ2-1; either TRBD1 or TRBD2 may fit D (6 bases each). The germline gives CDR1 DFQATT, CDR2 SNEGSKA (reference sequence). The V end was cut by 6 bases, the J end by 1 base, with 22 bases between. The CDR3 has 17 amino acids. The CDR3 nucleotides are TGCAGTGCCCAGGGGATGGCGGGGACAACTTCCTACAATGAGCAGTTCTTC. This sequence encodes CSAQGMAGTTSYNEQFF.

Comment on this clonotype: A much more abundant neighbour one base away suggests this may be a read error. This rearrangement joins TRBV7-6 to TRBJ1-6; the match to TRBD1 covers 10 bases. Germline values: CDR1 SGHVS, CDR2 FNYEAQ. The CDR3 has 16 residues. CDR3 residues: CAGSPYRDRGGSPLHF. The CDR3 coding sequence is TGTGCCGGCAGCCCCTACCGGGACAGGGGTGGATCACCCCTCCACTTT.

This clonotype was observed a handful of times. The chain couples TRBV2 to TRBJ1-1; D perhaps matches TRBD1 (5 bases). Trimming removed 2 bases at V and 2 bases at J, with 12 bases between. Germline V gene sequence: CDR1 SNHLY, CDR2 FYNNEI. CDR3 size: 15 residues. The CDR3, as DNA: TGTGCCAGCAGTGAACTTGGAGGGGTCAACACTGAAGCTTTCTTT. It is translated as CASSELGGVNTEAFF.

This clonotype was recorded at least ten times. The chain uses TRBV6-1 and TRBJ1-5; D ambiguous. Germline CDR1 reads MNHNS; CDR2 reads SASEGT. The CDR3 length is 12 residues. Deletions cut 2 bases from V and 7 bases from J, with 6 bases between. DNA of the CDR3: TGTGCCAGCAGTGAAAGGGTGCAGCCCCAGCATTTT. Encoded protein: CASSERVQPQHF.

This chain uses TRBV3-1 with TRBJ2-7; D is tentatively TRBD1 or TRBD2 (5 bases each). Germline assignment: CDR1 LGHDT and CDR2 YNNKEL (reference sequence). This CDR3 comprises 16 residues. V gave up 7 bases and J gave up 2 bases, with 21 bases separating them. CDR3 coding DNA: TGTGCCAGCACCGAGGAGGCGAGCAGGGTCCCCTACGAGCAGTACGTC. It specifies CASTEEASRVPYEQYV.

As concerns this clonotype: Possible read error: a much larger clone is one base away. The V call is TRBV6-1, the J call TRBJ2-1; no definite D call. The CDR3 has 11 residues. CDR1 and CDR2 (germline): MNHNS, SASEGT. The CDR3 DNA sequence: TGTGCCAGCAGCCTGAACAATAAGCAGTTCTTC. It translates to CASSLNNKQFF.

CDR3 nucleotides: TGTGCCAGCAGTGAAGAATCAATAGGCACCGGGGAGCTGTTTTTT. Its protein product is CASSEESIGTGELFF. The V and J genes are TRBV2 and TRBJ2-2; D is unresolved. This CDR3 comprises 15 residues. From germline, CDR1 is SNHLY and CDR2 FYNNEI. V lost 1 base, J lost 4 bases, and 10 bases lay in between.

This chain uses TRBV27 with TRBJ1-2, with a weak D call TRBD1 (5 bases). V lost 2 bases to trimming and J lost 8 bases, with 15 bases between them. The CDR3 spans 14 residues. Germline V gene sequence: CDR1 MNHEY, CDR2 SMNVEV (reference sequence). Written as DNA, the CDR3 is TGTGCCAGCAGTTTAGAGAACACCTCAGGGGGCTACACCTTC. Its translation: CASSLENTSGGYTF.

This clonotype was seen a handful of times. One end of the junction is discordant with germline, which a read error may explain. This sequence joins TRBV4-1 and TRBJ2-1; D not certain. The CDR3 runs 13 residues. Germline V lookup: CDR1 MGHRA, CDR2 YSYEKL. CDR3 residues: CASSQEGYNEQFF. The DNA of the CDR3 is TGTGCCAGCAGCCAAGAAGGATACAATGAGCAGTTCTTC.

This clonotype was observed a few times. This chain joins TRBV7-2 and TRBJ2-1; D gene unclear. The CDR3 has 12 amino acids. The V end was cut by 1 base, the J end by 11 bases, with 9 bases between. In germline, CDR1 is SGHTA, CDR2 FQGNSA. Written as DNA, the CDR3 is TGTGCCAGCAGCTTAGACCCGAGCAAGCAGTTCTTC. Translating it yields CASSLDPSKQFF.

The chain recombines TRBV2 with TRBJ2-3; 12 bases are a match to TRBD2. This CDR3 has 17 amino acids. CDR1 and CDR2 from the germline V gene are SNHLY and FYNNEI. With 5 bases clipped from V and 8 bases from J, the junction kept 14 bases outside the gene matches. CDR3 residues: CASSPSSLAGGYGTQYF. CDR3 in DNA: TGTGCCAGCAGTCCGAGCTCCCTAGCGGGGGGGTATGGTACGCAGTATTTT.

This clonotype occurred many times. The V call is TRBV7-3, the J call TRBJ2-5; 8 nucleotides line up with TRBD1. In germline, CDR1 is SGHTA, CDR2 FQGTGA. This CDR3 has 14 residues. V was clipped by 5 bases and J by 0 bases; unmatched bases: 2. The CDR3 nucleotides read TGTGCCAGCAGCCCGGACAGGGACCAAGAGACCCAGTACTTC. Translation gives CASSPDRDQETQYF.

CDR3 region: CASSLALAGLQETQYF. DNA of the CDR3: TGTGCCAGCAGCTTAGCACTAGCGGGTTTACAAGAGACCCAGTACTTC. V usage is TRBV7-8 and J usage is TRBJ2-5; TRBD2 aligns across 9 bases. There are 16 residues in the CDR3. The V gene's germline CDR1 is SGHVS and CDR2 FQNEAQ. Trimming at V came to 0 bases and at J to 2 bases, leaving 4 bases not matched to a gene.

The genes are TRBV19 and TRBJ1-5, with a possible D match to TRBD1 (5 bases). CDR3 length equals 15 residues. The V gene's germline CDR1 is LNHDA and CDR2 SQIVND (reference sequence). V was cut by 3 bases and J by 4 bases, with 13 bases left in between. The chain's CDR3 is CASSIAGTPNQPQHF. The CDR3, as DNA: TGTGCCAGTAGTATCGCAGGGACTCCAAATCAGCCCCAGCATTTT. Full variable domain (outside the CDR3, taken from reference TRBV19 and TRBJ1-5): DGGITQSPKYLFRKEGQNVTLSCEQNLNHDAMYWYRQDPGQGLRLIYYSQIVNDFQKGDIAEGYSVSREKKESFPLTVTSAQKNPTAFYLCASSIAGTPNQPQHFGDGTRLSIL.

Regarding this clonotype: Relative to the germline gene, one junction end is altered; a read error may explain this. This sequence joins TRBV6-4 and TRBJ1-2; 7 positions agree with TRBD1. Germline CDR1 reads MRHNA; CDR2 reads SNTAGT. The CDR3 covers 15 residues. CDR3 DNA: TGTACCAGCAGTGACTCGACGACAGGGATGAAGGGCTACACCTTC. Encoded protein: CTSSDSTTGMKGYTF.

This clonotype was counted at least ten times. The chain employs TRBV20-1 and TRBJ1-1; D is uncertain. The CDR3 sequence is 11 residues long. V lost 1 base, J lost 8 bases, and 8 bases lay in between. Germline CDR1 is DFQATT and CDR2 is SNEGSKA (reference sequence). In nucleotides, the CDR3 is TGCAGTGCTAGAGTTACCGGAGAAGCTTTCTTT. It codes for CSARVTGEAFF.

The chain is built from TRBV7-3 and TRBJ2-3; D is ambiguous. This CDR3 region has 14 residues. Trimming removed 5 bases at V and 1 base at J, with 10 bases between. The V gene's germline CDR1 is SGHTA and CDR2 FQGTGA. This CDR3 is CASSPEDRTDTQYF. The DNA for the CDR3 is TGTGCCAGCAGCCCCGAGGACCGCACAGATACGCAGTATTTT.

V and J are TRBV19 and TRBJ2-1, with 8 bases matching TRBD1. The germline V gene encodes CDR1 LNHDA and CDR2 SQIVND (reference sequence). After removal of 10 bases from V and 2 bases from J, the junction contained 10 bases not matched to a gene. The CDR3 runs to 15 residues. The CDR3 bases are TGTGCCAACCCGTGGGGACAGGAGACCTACAATGAGCAGTTCTTC. This encodes CANPWGQETYNEQFF.

The V gene is TRBV11-3, the J gene TRBJ2-3; TRBD2 agrees at 11 bases. V lost 5 bases to trimming and J lost 6 bases; unmatched junction nucleotides: 7. This CDR3 is 15 amino acids long. Germline V CDR1 and CDR2: SGHNT, YENEEA. For the CDR3, the DNA is TGTGCCAGCAGCCGAGGGACTAGCGGAGCTGATACGCAGTATTTT. Amino acids: CASSRGTSGADTQYF.

This chain uses TRBV2 with TRBJ1-6; 8 nucleotides agree with TRBD1. Per germline, CDR1 SNHLY and CDR2 FYNNEI. J gave up 10 bases and V 7 bases, and 9 bases lay outside the gene matches. This CDR3 has 14 residues. The CDR3 sequence: CASNSGQVDSPLHF. In nucleotides, the CDR3 is TGTGCCAGCAATTCGGGACAGGTTGACTCACCCCTCCACTTT.

This clonotype occurred many times. The chain recombines TRBV7-6 with TRBJ1-1, with a tentative D call TRBD1 (5 bases). V was pared by 5 bases and J by 4 bases, with 11 bases between. The germline CDR1 and CDR2 sequences are SGHVS and FNYEAQ. The CDR3 is 13 amino acids. DNA of the CDR3: TGTGCCAGCAGCCGAGGGGCGACCACTGAAGCTTTCTTT. It translates to CASSRGATTEAFF.

In its sample, this clonotype was seen a few times. The CDR3 nucleotides read TGTGCCAGCAGCGACGTTGAGACCCAGTACTTC. Translation gives CASSDVETQYF. The gene calls are TRBV3-1 and TRBJ2-5, with no clear D. V shed 5 bases and J shed 5 bases, with 6 bases lying between them. CDR1 and CDR2 from the germline V gene are LGHDT and YNNKEL (reference sequence). The CDR3 consists of 11 residues.

V usage is TRBV24-1 and J usage is TRBJ2-3, with unresolved D. Trimming took off 5 bases at V and 4 bases at J, with 12 bases between the two ends. This CDR3 is built from 14 residues. The germline V gene encodes CDR1 KGHDR and CDR2 SFDVKD. CDR3 in amino acids: CATSALGEPDTQYF. The CDR3 DNA follows: TGTGCCACCAGTGCCCTAGGTGAGCCAGATACGCAGTATTTT.

The V and J genes are TRBV20-1 and TRBJ2-7, with D tentatively TRBD1 or TRBD2 (6 bases each). The germline gives CDR1 DFQATT, CDR2 SNEGSKA (reference sequence). Trimming cost V 3 bases and J 0 bases, with 21 bases left between them. The CDR3 length is 17 residues. This CDR3 is CSARGGWGTTSSYEQYV. CDR3 coding DNA: TGCAGTGCTAGGGGGGGTTGGGGGACAACGAGCTCCTACGAGCAGTACGTC.

In this sample, this clonotype turned up a few times. The V call is TRBV19, the J call TRBJ2-4; the D is unclear. V lost 3 bases, J lost 6 bases, and 12 bases lay in between. This CDR3 has 14 residues. The germline V gene has CDR1 LNHDA and CDR2 SQIVND (reference sequence). In DNA form, the CDR3 reads TGTGCCAGTAGTATTGGTCCGAATAGAAACATTCAGTACTTC. It encodes CASSIGPNRNIQYF.